This TCR beta chain was documented in a study of blood T cell repertoires in COVID-19. Study as a whole: PBMCs, B-cell-depleted T cells, or T cells provided the cDNA or gDNA that made up the material.

The participants were between about 18 and 95 years old and came from 24 US areas. Recovered status applied to Cohort 3 donors who had two consecutive negative PCRs. It also applied to those with clearance or with symptom resolution. V dropped 8 bases and J dropped 7 bases, with 12 bases sitting between them. This CDR3 region has 13 residues. Germline CDR1 is SGHVS and CDR2 is FQNEAQ. Sequencing used immunoSEQ multiplex PCR; TCRdb keeps in-frame clones, though not all of them. Seen here are 180,000 or so clones, roughly 86% observed once, and the top ten hold over 7%. This chain links TRBV7-8 with TRBJ1-6; D unresolved. The origin of this receptor is a young woman who had recovered from COVID-19. Sequenced sample: PBMCs or T cells enriched from blood (not recorded which). The CDR3 reads CASSRDENSPLHF. CDR3 in DNA: TGTGCCAGCTCGCGGGATGAGAATTCACCCCTCCACTTT. Full variable domain (remainder filled in from reference TRBV7-8 and TRBJ1-6): GAGVSQSPRYKVAKRGQDVALRCDPISGHVSLFWYQQALGQGPEFLTYFQNEAQLDKSGLPSDRFFAERPEGSVSTLKIQRTQQEDSAVYLCASSRDENSPLHFGNGTRLTVT.